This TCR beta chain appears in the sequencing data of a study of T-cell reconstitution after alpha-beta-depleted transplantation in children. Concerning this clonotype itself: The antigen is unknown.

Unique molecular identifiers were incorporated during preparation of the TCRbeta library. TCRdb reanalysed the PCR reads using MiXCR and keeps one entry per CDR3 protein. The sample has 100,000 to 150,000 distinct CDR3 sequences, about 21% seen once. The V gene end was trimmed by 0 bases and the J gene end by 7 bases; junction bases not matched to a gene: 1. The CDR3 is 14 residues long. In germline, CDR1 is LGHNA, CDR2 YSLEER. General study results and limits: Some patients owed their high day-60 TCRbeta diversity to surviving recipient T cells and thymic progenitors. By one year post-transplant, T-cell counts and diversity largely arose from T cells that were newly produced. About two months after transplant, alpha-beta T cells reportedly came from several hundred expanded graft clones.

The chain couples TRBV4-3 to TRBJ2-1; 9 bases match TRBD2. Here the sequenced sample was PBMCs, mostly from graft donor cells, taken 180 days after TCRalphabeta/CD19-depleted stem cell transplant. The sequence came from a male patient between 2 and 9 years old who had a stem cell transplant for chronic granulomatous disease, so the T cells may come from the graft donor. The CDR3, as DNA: TGCGCCAGCAGCCAAGATCTAGCGGGGAATGAGCAGTTCTTC. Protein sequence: CASSQDLAGNEQFF.